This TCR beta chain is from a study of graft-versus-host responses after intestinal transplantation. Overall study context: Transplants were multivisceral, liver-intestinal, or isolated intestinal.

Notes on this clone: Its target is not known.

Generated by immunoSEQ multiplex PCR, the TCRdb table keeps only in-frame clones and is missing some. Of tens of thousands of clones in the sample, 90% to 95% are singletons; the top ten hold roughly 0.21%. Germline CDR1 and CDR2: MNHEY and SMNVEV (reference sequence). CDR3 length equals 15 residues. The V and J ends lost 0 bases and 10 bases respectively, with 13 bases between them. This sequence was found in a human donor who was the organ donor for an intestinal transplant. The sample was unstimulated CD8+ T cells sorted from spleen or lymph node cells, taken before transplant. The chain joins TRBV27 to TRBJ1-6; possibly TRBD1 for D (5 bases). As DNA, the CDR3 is TGTGCCAGCAGTTTATCGGGAGGGGAGTACTCACCCCTCCACTTT. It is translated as CASSLSGGEYSPLHF.